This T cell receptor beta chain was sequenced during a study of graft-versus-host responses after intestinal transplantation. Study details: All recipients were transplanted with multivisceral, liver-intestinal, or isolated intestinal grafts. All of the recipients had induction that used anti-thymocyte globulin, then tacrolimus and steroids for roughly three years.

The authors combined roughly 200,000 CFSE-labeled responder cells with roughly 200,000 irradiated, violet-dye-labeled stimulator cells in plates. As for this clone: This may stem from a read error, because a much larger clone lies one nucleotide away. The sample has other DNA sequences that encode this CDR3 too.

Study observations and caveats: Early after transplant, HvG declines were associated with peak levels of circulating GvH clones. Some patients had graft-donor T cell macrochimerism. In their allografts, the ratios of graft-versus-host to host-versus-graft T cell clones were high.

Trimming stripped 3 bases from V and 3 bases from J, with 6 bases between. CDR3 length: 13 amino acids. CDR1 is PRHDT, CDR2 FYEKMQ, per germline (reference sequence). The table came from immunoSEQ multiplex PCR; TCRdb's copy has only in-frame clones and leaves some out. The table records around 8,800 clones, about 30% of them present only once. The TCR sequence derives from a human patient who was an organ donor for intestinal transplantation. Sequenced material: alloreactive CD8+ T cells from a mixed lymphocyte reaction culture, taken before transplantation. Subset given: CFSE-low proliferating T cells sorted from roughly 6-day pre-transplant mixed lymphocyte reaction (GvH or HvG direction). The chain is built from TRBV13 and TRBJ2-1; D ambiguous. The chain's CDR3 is CASSLTNYNEQFF. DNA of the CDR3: TGTGCCAGCAGCTTGACCAACTACAATGAGCAGTTCTTC.